Shown below are 15 T cell receptor beta chains from a single sample sequenced in a study of CD8+ T cells in alopecia areata. Extraction of RNA preceded its reverse transcription into cDNA, which served as the sequencing template. Profiled with immunoSEQ multiplex PCR; TCRdb holds only in-frame clones, not every one. Of approximately 100,000 clones listed, about 45% are singletons. Sequenced input: CD4+ T cells sorted from blood. Receptors were obtained from a human donor with alopecia areata.

V usage is TRBV7-2 and J usage is TRBJ1-2, with D possibly matching TRBD1 (5 bases). CDR1 is SGHTA, CDR2 FQGNSA, per germline. V was cut by 5 bases and J by 0 bases, with 16 bases left in between. The CDR3 is made up of 16 amino acids. CDR3 amino acids: CASSTVWGNPNYGYTF. Written as DNA, the CDR3 is TGTGCCAGCAGCACTGTTTGGGGGAACCCTAACTATGGCTACACCTTC. Full variable domain (rest looked up from reference TRBV7-2 and TRBJ1-2): GAGVSQSPSNKVTEKGKDVELRCDPISGHTALYWYRQSLGQGLEFLIYFQGNSAPDKSGLPSDRFSAERTGGSVSTLTIQRTQQEDSAVYLCASSTVWGNPNYGYTFGSGTRLTVV.

The chain recombines TRBV7-2 with TRBJ2-1; 8 bases map to TRBD2. Germline CDR1 SGHTA, CDR2 FQGNSA. The CDR3 runs to 16 residues. After removal of 1 base from V and 6 bases from J, the junction contained 8 bases not matched to a gene. The CDR3 is CASSLGRLAWSNEQFF. The CDR3 region has the DNA TGTGCCAGCAGCTTAGGGAGACTAGCGTGGTCCAATGAGCAGTTCTTC.

This clone was seen a handful of times. This chain links TRBV23-1 with TRBJ1-2, with 7 bases that match TRBD1. TRBV23-1 is given ORF status, its function remaining uncertain. With 9 bases clipped from V and 8 bases from J, the junction kept 9 bases outside the gene matches. The CDR3 spans 12 residues. The CDR3: CASEEGAPGYTF. The CDR3 region has the DNA TGCGCCAGTGAGGAGGGGGCGCCGGGCTACACCTTC.

V and J are TRBV4-3 and TRBJ2-5; 8 nucleotides line up with TRBD2. The CDR3 totals 15 residues. J lost 7 bases, V lost 0 bases, and 7 bases had no gene match. Germline CDR1 and CDR2: LGHNA and YSLEER. CDR3 region: CASSQDRAGVTTQYF. The CDR3 DNA reads TGCGCCAGCAGCCAAGACAGAGCGGGGGTGACGACCCAGTACTTC.

V gene TRBV30 combines with J gene TRBJ1-1, with a tentative D call TRBD1 (6 bases). Trimming cost V 3 bases and J 6 bases, with 20 bases left between them. The CDR3 runs to 15 residues. Germline CDR1 and CDR2: GTSNPN and SVGIG (reference sequence). The CDR3 DNA reads TGTGCCTGGAGCTACTCCTTGACCCAGGGGCCTGAAGCTTTCTTT. Protein sequence: CAWSYSLTQGPEAFF.

The gene calls are TRBV29-1 and TRBJ2-2; D uncertain. Trimming shortened V by 7 bases and J by 1 base, and 13 bases separated the two germline ends. Germline values: CDR1 SQVTM, CDR2 ANQGSEA. The CDR3 is 14 residues long. The CDR3 bases are TGCAGCGGGAGATATGGAGTGAACACCGGGGAGCTGTTTTTT. Translating gives CSGRYGVNTGELFF.

This clone was detected a few times. The rearrangement links TRBV29-1 to TRBJ2-7; the D gene is possibly TRBD2 (7 bases). The germline V gene has CDR1 SQVTM and CDR2 ANQGSEA. The CDR3 is 13 residues long. The ends were cut back, 3 bases at V and 5 bases at J, with 14 bases in the middle. The CDR3 DNA follows: TGCAGCGTTGACGGACAGCGGGGAAACGAGCAGTACTTC. This encodes CSVDGQRGNEQYF.

This chain uses TRBV4-3 with TRBJ2-1, with TRBD2 matching over 10 bases. The germline gives CDR1 LGHNA, CDR2 YSLEER. After removal of 1 base from V and 15 bases from J, the junction contained 12 bases not matched to a gene. This CDR3 has 15 amino acids. The CDR3 bases are TGCGCCAGCAGCCAAGCCGCTCTAGCGGGAGAACGTCTGTTCTTC. This gives the protein CASSQAALAGERLFF.

The CDR3 sequence: CAWAAGLSRRQFF. In nucleotides, the CDR3 is TGTGCCTGGGCCGCGGGCCTCTCCAGAAGGCAGTTCTTC. The rearrangement uses TRBV30 and TRBJ2-1, with a possible D match to TRBD2 (5 bases). Trimming took off 5 bases at V and 12 bases at J, with 20 bases between the two ends. The CDR3 spans 13 residues. CDR1 is GTSNPN, CDR2 SVGIG, per germline (reference sequence).

This clone has more than one count but fewer than ten. This chain links TRBV7-2 with TRBJ2-3; TRBD2 agrees at 14 bases. The CDR3 is 15 amino acids. Trimming at V came to 5 bases and at J to 8 bases, leaving 6 bases not matched to a gene. Germline CDR1 and CDR2: SGHTA and FQGNSA. CDR3 loop: CASSAGLAGAGTQYF. The CDR3, as DNA: TGTGCCAGCAGCGCGGGACTAGCGGGAGCGGGTACGCAGTATTTT.

The genes are TRBV30 and TRBJ2-1; 13 bases agree with TRBD2. CDR1 GTSNPN and CDR2 SVGIG come from the germline V gene (reference sequence). This CDR3 spans 15 amino acids. Losses at the gene ends were 1 base for V and 9 bases for J; bases not matched to a gene: 6. The CDR3 protein is CAWSATSGRAIEQFF. The CDR3 bases are TGTGCCTGGAGTGCAACTAGCGGGAGGGCCATTGAGCAGTTCTTC.

V is TRBV29-1 and J is TRBJ2-7, with TRBD2 as a possible D gene (7 bases). This CDR3 is built from 14 residues. V lost 5 bases, J lost 1 base, and 15 bases lay in between. Germline V lookup: CDR1 SQVTM, CDR2 ANQGSEA. Written as DNA, the CDR3 is TGCAGCGTTTCCGTTCGGGGGGCGTCCTACGAGCAGTACTTC. As protein: CSVSVRGASYEQYF.

This clone was observed a few times. This rearrangement joins TRBV29-1 to TRBJ2-7; D perhaps matches TRBD2 (7 bases). The CDR3 contains 13 residues. V was shortened by 4 bases and J by 7 bases, with 17 bases between the two germline ends. From germline, CDR1 is SQVTM and CDR2 ANQGSEA. CDR3: CSVVGAGAGEQYF. CDR3 nucleotides: TGCAGCGTTGTCGGGGCGGGGGCTGGTGAGCAGTACTTC.

This clone was seen a few times. The rearrangement joins TRBV29-1 to TRBJ2-7; 7 bases match TRBD1. V lost 5 bases, J lost 2 bases, and 9 bases stayed unmatched. The V gene's germline CDR1 is SQVTM and CDR2 ANQGSEA. The length of the CDR3 is 14 residues. As DNA, the CDR3 is TGCAGCGTTCGGGACAGCGCCTACCCCTACGAGCAGTACTTC. It translates to CSVRDSAYPYEQYF.

V usage is TRBV7-2 and J usage is TRBJ2-7; D may be TRBD1 (6 bases). The V and J ends lost 2 bases and 3 bases respectively, with 8 bases between them. Germline V gives CDR1 SGHTA, CDR2 FQGNSA. The CDR3 covers 13 residues. The DNA of the CDR3 is TGTGCCAGCAGCTTAAAGACAGGCTACGAGCAGTACTTC. This translates into CASSLKTGYEQYF.